The source of this T cell receptor (beta chain) is a study of long-term antiretroviral therapy in people with HIV. Whole-study results and caveats: HIV repertoires showed narrower CDR3 length ranges than controls. Unavailable data included ART adherence, viral resistance and therapy changes (switches in treatment).

A minimum of one pre-ART and two post-ART PBMC samples existed for each donor. Version v3.0 of the immunoSEQ assay ran at survey level. The table came from immunoSEQ multiplex PCR; TCRdb's copy has only in-frame clones and leaves some out. Of 25,000 to 35,000 clones in the sample, 80% to 95% were seen once. This CDR3 has 17 residues. The V and J ends lost 0 bases and 7 bases respectively, with 20 bases between them. CDR1 and CDR2 (germline): LGHNA, YSLEER. For this clone: No antigen is known for it.

This material consisted of unsorted PBMCs, taken 3.1 years after starting antiretroviral therapy. The chain employs TRBV4-3 and TRBJ2-3; tentatively, D is TRBD2 (7 bases). This TCR was sampled from a young man with HIV. The CDR3 DNA is TGCGCCAGCAGCCAAGATTCGGGGGGCCAAATTCTAAATACGCAGTATTTT. Protein sequence: CASSQDSGGQILNTQYF.